A single sample gave rise to the 9 T cell receptor beta chains below, sequenced in a study of blood T cell repertoires in COVID-19. Repertoires were generated with immunoSEQ multiplex PCR, while TCRdb's copy carries only in-frame clones and drops some. The profile shows roughly 190,000 clones, 88% of them singletons. Input material: peripheral blood. These receptors came from a middle-aged man with active or convalescent COVID-19.

V is TRBV11-2 and J is TRBJ2-7; 9 bases are shared with TRBD2. The CDR3 runs 15 residues. The V segment lost 8 bases and the J segment 1 base; nucleotides outside the gene matches: 9. Looked up from germline, CDR1 is SGHAT and CDR2 is FQNNGV. CDR3 nucleotides: TGTGCCAGCGGAATCAGCGGGGGGACTTCCTACGAGCAGTACTTC. This gives the protein CASGISGGTSYEQYF.

This chain links TRBV6-2 or TRBV6-3 with TRBJ1-2, with D possibly matching TRBD1 (6 bases). V was shortened by 5 bases and J by 8 bases, with 15 bases between the two germline ends. CDR3 size: 13 residues. Germline V gene data show CDR1 as MNHEY and CDR2 as SVGEGT. CDR3 DNA: TGTGCCAGCAGTAACCCAGGGGCTAGCGGCTACACCTTC. Encoded protein: CASSNPGASGYTF.

The chain uses TRBV2 and TRBJ1-4; 7 bases are shared with TRBD1. The CDR3 loop spans 15 amino acids. After removal of 6 bases from V and 4 bases from J, the junction contained 8 bases not matched to a gene. Germline CDR1 SNHLY, CDR2 FYNNEI. DNA of the CDR3: TGTGCCAGCAGGGATCGGACAGGCTTTAATGAAAAACTGTTTTTT. It is translated as CASRDRTGFNEKLFF.

The chain carries TRBV5-5 and TRBJ2-3, with a weak D call TRBD1 (6 bases). CDR3 length: 15 residues. Germline V CDR1 and CDR2: SGHKS, YYEKEE (reference sequence). Trimming pared 2 bases from V and 0 bases from J, leaving 10 bases between. CDR3 in DNA: TGTGCCAGCAGCTTTTCAGGGGCAAGCACAGATACGCAGTATTTT. This codes for CASSFSGASTDTQYF. The full variable domain, with the rest looked up from reference TRBV5-5 and TRBJ2-3, is DAGVTQSPTHLIKTRGQQVTLRCSPISGHKSVSWYQQVLGQGPQFIFQYYEKEERGRGNFPDRFSARQFPNYSSELNVNALLLGDSALYLCASSFSGASTDTQYFGPGTRLTVL.

This chain connects TRBV7-7 to TRBJ1-2; TRBD1 matches 8 bases. Trimming cost V 1 base and J 8 bases; bases outside gene matches: 12. The CDR3 contains 16 residues. Germline assignment: CDR1 SSHAT and CDR2 FNYEAQ (reference sequence). The CDR3 bases are TGTGCCAGCAGCTTAGTAGGGAATCAGGGGGCGAGGGGCTACACCTTC. Its protein is CASSLVGNQGARGYTF.

About this clone itself: The sample holds other DNA sequences that translate to the same CDR3. V and J are TRBV6-5 and TRBJ2-1; D may be TRBD1 (6 bases). The V gene's germline CDR1 is MNHEY and CDR2 SVGAGI. V lost 2 bases, J lost 8 bases, and 16 bases lay in between. This CDR3 has 15 amino acids. The DNA for the CDR3 is TGTGCCAGCAGTTACCAGGGGCAGGGTCACGATGAGCAGTTCTTC. Its translation: CASSYQGQGHDEQFF.

This chain uses TRBV6-5 with TRBJ2-3; D perhaps matches TRBD2 (6 bases). Germline CDR1 is MNHEY and CDR2 is SVGAGI. This CDR3 has 14 amino acids. The ends were cut back, 11 bases at V and 6 bases at J, with 21 bases in the middle. CDR3 DNA: TGTGCCTCCCGCCCCGGGGGATCGAAGGATACGCAGTATTTT. Encoded protein: CASRPGGSKDTQYF.

DNA for the CDR3: TGTGCCACCCGAGTTAGCAATCAGCCCCAGCATTTT. It specifies CATRVSNQPQHF. The chain uses TRBV28 and TRBJ1-5, with no clear D. The CDR3 has 12 amino acids. Trimming shortened V by 10 bases and J by 0 bases, and 7 bases separated the two germline ends. Per germline, CDR1 MDHEN and CDR2 SYDVKM.

The chain has TRBV11-3 and TRBJ2-1, with 8 bases that match TRBD2. Losses at the gene ends were 4 bases for V and 1 base for J; bases not matched to a gene: 6. Germline lookup yields CDR1 SGHNT and CDR2 YENEEA. The CDR3 has 16 residues. The CDR3 reads CASSSTLAGSYNEQFF. CDR3 DNA: TGTGCCAGCAGCTCGACATTAGCGGGGTCCTACAATGAGCAGTTCTTC.